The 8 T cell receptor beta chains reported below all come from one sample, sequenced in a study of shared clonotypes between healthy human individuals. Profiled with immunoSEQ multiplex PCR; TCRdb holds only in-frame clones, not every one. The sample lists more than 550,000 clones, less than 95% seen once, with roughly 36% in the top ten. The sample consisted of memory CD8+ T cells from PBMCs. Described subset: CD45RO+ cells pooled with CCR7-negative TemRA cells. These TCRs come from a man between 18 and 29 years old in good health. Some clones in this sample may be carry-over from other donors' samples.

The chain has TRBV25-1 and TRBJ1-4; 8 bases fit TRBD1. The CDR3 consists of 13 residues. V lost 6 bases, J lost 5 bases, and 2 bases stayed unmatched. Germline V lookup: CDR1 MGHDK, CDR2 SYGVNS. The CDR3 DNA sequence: TGTGCCAGCAGCTACAGGGGGAATGAAAAACTGTTTTTT. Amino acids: CASSYRGNEKLFF.

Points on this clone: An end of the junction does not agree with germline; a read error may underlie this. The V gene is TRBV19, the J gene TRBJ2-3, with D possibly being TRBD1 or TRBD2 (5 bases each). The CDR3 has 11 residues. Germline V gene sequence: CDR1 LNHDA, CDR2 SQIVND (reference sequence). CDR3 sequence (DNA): TGTGCCAGTAGTATAGAGGGGGTCTGGGTTTTT. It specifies CASSIEGVWVF.

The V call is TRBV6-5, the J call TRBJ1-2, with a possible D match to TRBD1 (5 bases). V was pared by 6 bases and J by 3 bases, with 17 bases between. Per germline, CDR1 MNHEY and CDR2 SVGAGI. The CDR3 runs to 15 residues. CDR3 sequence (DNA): TGTGCCAGCAGGGACAAGTTAGGGGAAGACTATGGCTACACCTTC. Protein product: CASRDKLGEDYGYTF.

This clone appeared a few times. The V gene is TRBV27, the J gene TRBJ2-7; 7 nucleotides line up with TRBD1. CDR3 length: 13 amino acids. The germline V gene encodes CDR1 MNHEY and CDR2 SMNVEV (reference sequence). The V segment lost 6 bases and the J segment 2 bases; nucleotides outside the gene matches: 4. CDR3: CASRRDSTYEQYF. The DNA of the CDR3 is TGTGCCAGCAGGAGGGACAGCACCTACGAGCAGTACTTC.

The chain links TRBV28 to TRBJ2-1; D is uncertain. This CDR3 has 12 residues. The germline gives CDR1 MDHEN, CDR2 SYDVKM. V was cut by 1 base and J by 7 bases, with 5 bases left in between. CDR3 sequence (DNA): TGTGCCAGCAGTTTATCGTGGAATGAGCAGTTCTTC. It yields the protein CASSLSWNEQFF.

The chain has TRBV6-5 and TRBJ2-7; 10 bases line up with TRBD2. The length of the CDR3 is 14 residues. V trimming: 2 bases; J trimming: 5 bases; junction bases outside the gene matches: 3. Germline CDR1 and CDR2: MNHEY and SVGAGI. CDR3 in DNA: TGTGCCAGCAGTTACAGGCTAGCGGGAGACGAGCAGTACTTC. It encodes CASSYRLAGDEQYF.

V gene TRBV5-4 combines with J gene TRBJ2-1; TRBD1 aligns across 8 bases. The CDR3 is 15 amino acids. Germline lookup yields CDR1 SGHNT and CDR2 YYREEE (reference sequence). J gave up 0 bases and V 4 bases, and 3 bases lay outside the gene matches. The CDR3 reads CASSRTGSSYNEQFF. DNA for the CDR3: TGTGCCAGCAGCCGGACAGGGAGCTCCTACAATGAGCAGTTCTTC.

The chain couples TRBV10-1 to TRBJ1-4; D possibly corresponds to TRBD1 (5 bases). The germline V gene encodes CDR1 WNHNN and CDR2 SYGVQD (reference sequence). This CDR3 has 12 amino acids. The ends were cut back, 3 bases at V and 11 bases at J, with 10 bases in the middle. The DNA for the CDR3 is TGCGCCAGCAGTGACGGTTGGGGGAAACTGTTTTTT. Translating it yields CASSDGWGKLFF.